This TCR beta chain was identified during a study of T cells in Graves' hyperthyroidism and ophthalmopathy (dated by TCRdb to about 2019). With respect to the entire study: Peripheral blood samples were taken at initial diagnosis, before any treatment was given. To identify TCR V-J signatures that set the groups apart, the researchers used a discovery cohort of 100 patients, made up of 40 to 45 with Graves' ophthalmopathy and some 60 with stable Graves' hyperthyroidism. Whether ophthalmopathy could be predicted prospectively was tested in an independent validation cohort made up of under 20 hyperthyroidism patients plus 17 patients who later progressed to ophthalmopathy. The 100 discovery patients were randomly split 7:3 into training and test sets. In about six Graves' hyperthyroidism patients, the study also compared T-cell repertoires from thyroid tissue with T-cell repertoires from blood. Once sampling was done, hyperthyroidism patients were given methimazole at a starting dose of 30 mg daily, whereas ophthalmopathy patients were given high-dose intravenous methylprednisolone. The paper describes TCR Vbeta CDR3 sequencing of about 140 peripheral blood samples, made up of 43 ophthalmopathy patients, approximately 73 hyperthyroidism patients and roughly 17 progressor patients.

In the ophthalmopathy patients, disease was moderately to severely active, with a Clinical Activity Score of 3 or more, a NOSPECS grade of 4 or more, and a duration of less than 3 months. The study excluded patients with uncontrolled infections, other autoimmune diseases, pregnancy or lactation. Diagnoses were established on the basis of clinical symptoms, serum thyroxine and TRAb, thyroid ultrasound, and orbital computed tomography. PBMCs were isolated from approximately 10 ml of fresh peripheral blood by Ficoll-Paque density gradient centrifugation. Total RNA was extracted using Trizol reagent, and RNA quality was assessed on an Agilent 2100 Bioanalyzer. General conclusions and limits of the study: In cross-validation, a model built on a 13 V-J signature told ophthalmopathy apart from stable hyperthyroidism with approximately 91% sensitivity and 81% to 82% specificity, and in testing the same model reached 80%/75%. In validation, the model predicted progression to ophthalmopathy with around 71% sensitivity and 72% to 85% specificity, a median of about 6.7 months before onset. Most expanded thyroid clonotypes (frequency above 0.001) were also detected in blood, suggesting blood repertoires may reflect thyroid immune responses. No statistical method was used to fix the sample size in advance, and group allocation was not hidden from the investigators.

Amplification of TCR beta CDR3 regions was carried out from RNA transcripts. The TCR CDR3 was subjected to a first round of RT-PCR using the HTBI primer set and the Qiagen OneStep RT-PCR kit. The libraries were constructed in a second round of multiplex PCR and then size-selected and purified. Sequencing of the libraries was done on an Illumina HiSeq2000 using paired-end 100 bp reads. On the study's bioinformatics: SOAPnuke was used to process the raw data, removing reads that contained adapters or uncalled bases, had a mean Phred below 15, or lacked an exact match to the constant primer or identifier. COPE v1.2.5 was used to merge high-quality paired reads, and clonotypes were defined as unique nucleotide sequences. MiTCR v1.1 was used to align the clonotypes against IMGT TRBV, TRBD and TRBJ reference segments. Analysis was restricted to V-J combinations with a frequency above 0.0001, which covered roughly 99% of repertoires. The TCS score was defined as the ratio of F50 (clonal expansion) to E x V (chaos), calculated using BLOSUM62-based TCRdist between CDR3 peptides within each V-J. Welch's t-statistics and random forest reduced around 550 V-J features to 13, which were used in a naive Bayes classifier (R e1071). TCRdb ran its own pipeline on the public reads, namely fastp trimming at Q25 and MiXCR clone calling, and kept in-frame beta chains. Duplicate CDR3 protein sequences are folded into a single record with the most common DNA and genes. The V and J calls and clone size come from TCRdb's table, not from the authors' own analysis. The sample has fewer than 450,000 distinct CDR3 sequences on record, 18% of them singletons. The ten largest clones add up to around two fifths of the sample.

This clonotype was observed many times. Its antigen specificity is not known. No base quality information exists; no much larger clone differs at one position. CDR1 and CDR2 are read off the germline V gene as SNHLY and FYNNEI. The CDR3 holds 15 amino acids from the cysteine to the phenylalanine. Left in the record is the CDR3 DNA by itself, 45 bases read in frame from the first base. The trim is 2 bases for V and 0 bases for J, with a gap of 7 bases between the germline ends. The specimen sequenced was blood. The clonotype was recovered from a man aged 18 to 30 with Graves' ophthalmopathy. This receptor chain uses TRBV2 and TRBJ1-4; too little of a D gene remains to name it. In nucleotide form, the sequence is TGTGCCAGCAGTGAAAGAACCGCAACTAATGAAAAACTGTTTTTT. Its product reads: CASSERTATNEKLFF.